The clone carrying this T cell receptor beta chain was detected many times. Its antigen is still unknown. After template switching added a universal primer site, the resulting cDNA carried unique molecular identifiers. Each CDR3 protein gets one entry after TCRdb re-called the 5' RACE reads with MiXCR. Among 200,000 to 300,000 distinct CDR3 sequences listed, more than 9% were seen once. This CDR3 has 16 amino acids. V shed 5 bases, J shed 4 bases, and the junction held 8 bases outside the gene matches. Germline CDR1 reads SGHVS; CDR2 reads FNYEAQ. The data were taken from a study of identical twins. Findings of the study overall: Invariant MAIT and iNKT cells are populations that could partly confound zero-insertion analyses.

The genes are TRBV7-6 and TRBJ2-2, with TRBD1 identical over 9 bases. The specimen was memory T cells sorted from blood. This TCR came from a man in his forties or fifties in good health. CDR3 protein: CASSPGGQGGTGELFF. CDR3 DNA: TGTGCCAGCAGCCCGGGGGGACAGGGAGGCACCGGGGAGCTGTTTTTT.